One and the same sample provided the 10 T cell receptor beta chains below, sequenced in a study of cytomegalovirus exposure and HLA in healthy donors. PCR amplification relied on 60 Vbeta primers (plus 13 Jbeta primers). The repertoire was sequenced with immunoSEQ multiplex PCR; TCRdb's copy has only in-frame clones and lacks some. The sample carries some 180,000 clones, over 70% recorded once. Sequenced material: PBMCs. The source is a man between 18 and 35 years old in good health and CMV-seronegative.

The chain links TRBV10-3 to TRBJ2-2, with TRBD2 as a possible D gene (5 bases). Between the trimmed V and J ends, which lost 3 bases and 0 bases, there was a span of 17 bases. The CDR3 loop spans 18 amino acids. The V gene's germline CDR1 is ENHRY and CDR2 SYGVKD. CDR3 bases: TGTGCCATCAGTGATGGAGGCAGAGCTTTCGCGAACACCGGGGAGCTGTTTTTT. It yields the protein CAISDGGRAFANTGELFF.

The DNA of the CDR3 is TGTGCCAGCTCACCAGTGGCGGGGGGATTGAACACCGGGGAGCTGTTTTTT. Translation: CASSPVAGGLNTGELFF. This rearrangement joins TRBV18 to TRBJ2-2, with 8 bases aligning to TRBD2. This CDR3 region has 17 residues. The germline V gene has CDR1 KGHSH and CDR2 LQKENI. V lost 2 bases to trimming and J lost 1 base; unmatched junction nucleotides: 6.

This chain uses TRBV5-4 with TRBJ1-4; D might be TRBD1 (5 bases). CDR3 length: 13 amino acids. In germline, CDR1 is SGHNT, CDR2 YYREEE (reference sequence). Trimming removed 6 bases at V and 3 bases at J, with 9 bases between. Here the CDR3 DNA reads TGTGCCAGCACAACAGGCTCTAATGAAAAACTGTTTTTT. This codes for CASTTGSNEKLFF.

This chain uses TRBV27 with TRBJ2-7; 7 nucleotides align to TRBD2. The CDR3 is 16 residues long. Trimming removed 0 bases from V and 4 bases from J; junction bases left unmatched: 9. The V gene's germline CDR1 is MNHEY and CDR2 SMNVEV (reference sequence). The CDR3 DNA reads TGTGCCAGCAGTTTATCGATAGGACTAGGAACTTACGAGCAGTACTTC. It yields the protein CASSLSIGLGTYEQYF.

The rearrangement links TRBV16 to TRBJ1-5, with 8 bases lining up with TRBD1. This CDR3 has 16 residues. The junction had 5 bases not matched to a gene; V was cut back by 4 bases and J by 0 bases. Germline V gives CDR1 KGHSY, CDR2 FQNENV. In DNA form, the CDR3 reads TGTGCCAGCAGCCGCCCGGGACAGGATAGCAATCAGCCCCAGCATTTT. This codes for CASSRPGQDSNQPQHF. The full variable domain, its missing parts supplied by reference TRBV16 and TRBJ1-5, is GEEVAQTPKHLVRGEGQKAKLYCAPIKGHSYVFWYQQVLKNEFKFLISFQNENVFDETGMPKERFSAKCLPNSPCSLEIQATKLEDSAVYFCASSRPGQDSNQPQHFGDGTRLSIL.

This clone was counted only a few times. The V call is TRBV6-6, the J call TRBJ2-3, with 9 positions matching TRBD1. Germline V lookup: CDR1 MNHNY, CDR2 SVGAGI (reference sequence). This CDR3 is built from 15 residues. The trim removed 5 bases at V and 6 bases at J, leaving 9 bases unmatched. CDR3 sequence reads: CASSPLGTGSDTQYF. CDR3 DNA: TGTGCCAGCAGTCCCCTAGGGACAGGGTCTGATACGCAGTATTTT.

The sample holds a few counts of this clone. Here the CDR3 DNA reads TGTGCCAGTAGTGGGCAGGGGAATGAAAAACTGTTTTTT. Translated: CASSGQGNEKLFF. The chain uses TRBV7-9 and TRBJ1-4; D might be TRBD1 (6 bases). V was clipped by 9 bases and J by 5 bases, with 13 bases between them. The CDR3 spans 13 residues. Germline V CDR1 and CDR2: SEHNR, FQNEAQ (reference sequence).

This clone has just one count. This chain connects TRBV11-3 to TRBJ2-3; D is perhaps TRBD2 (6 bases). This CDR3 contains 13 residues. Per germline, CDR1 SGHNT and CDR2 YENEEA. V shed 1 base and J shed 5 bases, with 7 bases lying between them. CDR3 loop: CASSLGGKDTQYF. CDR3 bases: TGTGCCAGCAGCTTAGGCGGGAAAGATACGCAGTATTTT.

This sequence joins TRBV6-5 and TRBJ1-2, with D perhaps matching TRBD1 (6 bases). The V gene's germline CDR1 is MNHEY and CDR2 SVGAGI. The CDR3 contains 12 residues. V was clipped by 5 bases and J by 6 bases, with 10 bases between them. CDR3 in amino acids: CASSAAGDGYTF. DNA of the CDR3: TGTGCCAGCAGTGCAGCAGGGGATGGCTACACCTTC.

This chain's CDR3 is CASSLKVSSYNSPLHF. The DNA of the CDR3 is TGTGCCAGCAGCTTAAAAGTGAGCTCCTATAATTCACCCCTCCACTTT. This chain links TRBV7-6 with TRBJ1-6, with D hard to call. The germline gives CDR1 SGHVS, CDR2 FNYEAQ. The CDR3 sequence is 16 residues long. V lost 2 bases and J 0 bases, leaving 8 bases between the germline ends.